The sequence of this TCR beta chain was determined in a study of blood T cell repertoires in COVID-19. The CDR3 is 16 amino acids. After removal of 7 bases from V and 7 bases from J, the junction contained 10 bases not matched to a gene. Germline CDR1 WSHSY, CDR2 SAAADI. The data were produced by immunoSEQ multiplex PCR, yet TCRdb's version contains in-frame clones alone and is incomplete. In the table there are about 200,000 clones, 84% of which are singletons. The receptor was derived from a human donor in a cohort sampled during active COVID-19. V is TRBV10-2 and J is TRBJ1-4, with TRBD1 matching over 12 bases. The sample was peripheral blood. In DNA, the CDR3 is TGCGCCAGCATCGGGACAGGGGGCTCAGATAGTGAAAAACTGTTTTTT. Translated, it gives CASIGTGGSDSEKLFF.